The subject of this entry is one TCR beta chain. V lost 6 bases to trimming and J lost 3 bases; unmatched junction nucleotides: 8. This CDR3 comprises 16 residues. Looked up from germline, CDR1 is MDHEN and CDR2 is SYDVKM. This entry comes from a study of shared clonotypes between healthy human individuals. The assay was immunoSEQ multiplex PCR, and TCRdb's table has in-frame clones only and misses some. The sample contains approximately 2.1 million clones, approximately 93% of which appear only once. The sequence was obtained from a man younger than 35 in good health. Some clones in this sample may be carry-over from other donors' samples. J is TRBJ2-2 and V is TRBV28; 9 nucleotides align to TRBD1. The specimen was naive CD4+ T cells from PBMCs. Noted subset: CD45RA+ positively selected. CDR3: CASSHRGRGYTGELFF. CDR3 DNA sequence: TGTGCCAGCAGCCACAGGGGGCGCGGGTACACCGGGGAGCTGTTTTTT. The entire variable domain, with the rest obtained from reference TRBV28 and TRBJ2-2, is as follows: DVKVTQSSRYLVKRTGEKVFLECVQDMDHENMFWYRQDPGLGLRLIYFSYDVKMKEKGDIPEGYSVSREKKERFSLILESASTNQTSMYLCASSHRGRGYTGELFFGEGSRLTVL.